The 25 T cell receptor beta chains listed next were all sequenced from one sample in a study of blood T cell repertoires in COVID-19. Using immunoSEQ multiplex PCR, the repertoire was profiled, and TCRdb retains in-frame clones only, with some absent. The profile covers 51,000 or so clones, with 81% appearing a single time and 26% taken by the ten largest. Sequenced input: peripheral blood. Receptor source: a woman aged 80 or older with COVID-19, enrolled during active disease.

This chain links TRBV7-8 with TRBJ2-2, with a tentative D call TRBD2 (6 bases). This CDR3 spans 14 amino acids. The V and J ends lost 7 bases and 4 bases respectively, with 13 bases between them. Per the germline V gene, CDR1 is SGHVS and CDR2 is FQNEAQ. CDR3 coding DNA: TGTGCCAGCATCGCGGGAAAGATCACCGGGGAGCTGTTTTTT. It yields the protein CASIAGKITGELFF.

This chain uses TRBV5-4 with TRBJ1-1, with D possibly being TRBD1 (6 bases). This CDR3 region has 17 residues. CDR1 is SGHNT and CDR2 is YYREEE in the germline V gene (reference sequence). V was clipped by 5 bases and J by 1 base, with 21 bases between them. The CDR3 region is CASSSPGGAYRNTEAFF. CDR3 nucleotides: TGTGCCAGCAGTTCTCCCGGGGGGGCGTATAGGAACACTGAAGCTTTCTTT.

This rearrangement joins TRBV7-9 to TRBJ2-7, with 13 bases matching TRBD2. V shed 4 bases and J 9 bases; nucleotides not matched to a gene: 9. The CDR3 has 15 residues. Germline-derived CDR1 and CDR2 are SEHNR and FQNEAQ (reference sequence). The CDR3 loop reads CASSSPGLAGSGQYF. The CDR3 DNA follows: TGTGCCAGCAGCTCGCCGGGACTAGCGGGAAGCGGGCAGTACTTC.

The chain combines TRBV7-9 with TRBJ1-4; weak D call: TRBD1 (5 bases). Deletions cut 5 bases from V and 7 bases from J, with 11 bases between. The germline V gene encodes CDR1 SEHNR and CDR2 FQNEAQ (reference sequence). The CDR3 runs 13 residues. DNA for the CDR3: TGTGCCAGCAGCCTAACACAGGCTGAAAAACTGTTTTTT. Encoded protein: CASSLTQAEKLFF. The full variable domain, in which reference TRBV7-9 and TRBJ1-4 provide the parts outside the CDR3, is DTGVSQNPRHKITKRGQNVTFRCDPISEHNRLYWYRQTLGQGPEFLTYFQNEAQLEKSRLLSDRFSAERPKGSFSTLEIQRTEQGDSAMYLCASSLTQAEKLFFGSGTQLSVL.

The V gene is TRBV30, the J gene TRBJ2-2, with D possibly matching TRBD1 (6 bases). CDR3 length: 14 residues. CDR1 and CDR2 from the germline V gene are GTSNPN and SVGIG (reference sequence). The V end was cut by 5 bases, the J end by 1 base, with 11 bases between. The CDR3: CAWVQGQNTGELFF. The DNA of the CDR3 is TGTGCCTGGGTTCAGGGGCAGAACACCGGGGAGCTGTTTTTT.

The chain joins TRBV5-1 to TRBJ2-3, with TRBD2 matching over 14 bases. V shed 4 bases and J 4 bases; nucleotides not matched to a gene: 17. CDR1 is SGHRS, CDR2 YFSETQ, per germline. This CDR3 is 20 amino acids long. The chain's CDR3 is CASSVTGTSGSSAFPDTQYF. The CDR3 region has the DNA TGCGCCAGCAGCGTCACCGGGACTAGCGGGAGTTCTGCGTTCCCAGATACGCAGTATTTT.

The chain couples TRBV6-5 to TRBJ1-5; 8 positions agree with TRBD1. The germline V gene encodes CDR1 MNHEY and CDR2 SVGAGI. V was pared by 5 bases and J by 6 bases, with 6 bases of the junction left unmatched. The CDR3 consists of 14 residues. The chain's CDR3 is CASSRQGAGQPQHF. The CDR3 DNA sequence: TGTGCCAGCAGTCGCCAGGGGGCAGGTCAGCCCCAGCATTTT.

This clone was counted many times. The rearrangement joins TRBV9 to TRBJ2-5, with TRBD2 as a possible D gene (6 bases). Germline loops: CDR1 SGDLS, CDR2 YYNGEE. CDR3 size: 15 residues. V shed 0 bases and J shed 4 bases, with 13 bases lying between them. The chain's CDR3 is CASSVDSGERETQYF. The CDR3, as DNA: TGTGCCAGCAGCGTAGATTCGGGGGAGCGAGAGACCCAGTACTTC.

V and J are TRBV10-3 and TRBJ1-2, with D possibly being TRBD1 (5 bases). Trimming cost V 3 bases and J 3 bases, with 14 bases left between them. This CDR3 is built from 15 residues. Looked up from germline, CDR1 is ENHRY and CDR2 is SYGVKD. CDR3 nucleotide sequence: TGTGCCATCAGTGATCCGAGCGGGGCTGACTATGGCTACACCTTC. This translates into CAISDPSGADYGYTF.

The V gene is TRBV3-1 (or the pseudogene TRBV3-2), the J gene TRBJ2-1; TRBD2 matches at 9 bases. Trimming cost V 4 bases and J 7 bases; bases outside gene matches: 8. The CDR3 is made up of 15 amino acids. CDR1 and CDR2 (germline): LGHDT, YNNKEL (reference sequence). DNA of the CDR3: TGTGCCAGCAGCCGACGGGCGGGAGGGCAAAATGAGCAGTTCTTC. It codes for CASSRRAGGQNEQFF.

The rearrangement uses TRBV18 and TRBJ2-7; 8 nucleotides line up with TRBD2. V trimming: 5 bases; J trimming: 6 bases; junction bases outside the gene matches: 9. There are 14 residues in the CDR3. Germline V gives CDR1 KGHSH, CDR2 LQKENI. The CDR3 nucleotides are TGTGCCAGCTCAAGGACTAGCAGAGAACCCGAGCAGTACTTC. This encodes CASSRTSREPEQYF.

This chain joins TRBV4-1 and TRBJ2-5; the match to TRBD1 covers 11 bases. Germline CDR1 MGHRA, CDR2 YSYEKL. The CDR3 contains 17 residues. The junction had 8 bases not matched to a gene; V was cut back by 3 bases and J by 2 bases. CDR3 sequence reads: CASSQLAGTGGQETQYF. The CDR3 bases are TGCGCCAGCAGCCAGCTGGCCGGGACAGGGGGTCAAGAGACCCAGTACTTC.

The chain is built from TRBV19 and TRBJ2-1, with D unclear. V was clipped by 7 bases and J by 1 base, with 11 bases between them. CDR3 length: 14 residues. Germline assignment: CDR1 LNHDA and CDR2 SQIVND (reference sequence). The CDR3 DNA sequence: TGTGCCAGTAATAACGGGTGGTCCTACAATGAGCAGTTCTTC. The encoded protein is CASNNGWSYNEQFF.

The rearrangement uses TRBV6-5 and TRBJ1-1; the match to TRBD1 covers 7 bases. The CDR3 runs 14 residues. Per germline, CDR1 MNHEY and CDR2 SVGAGI. J was trimmed by 5 bases and V by 8 bases; bases with no gene match: 11. The CDR3 DNA reads TGTGCCAGCGGCCGGACAGGTCGAGTTACTGAAGCTTTCTTT. Its protein is CASGRTGRVTEAFF.

The chain carries TRBV7-9 and TRBJ2-5, with TRBD2 identical over 15 bases. The CDR3 extends over 16 amino acids. CDR1 is SEHNR and CDR2 is FQNEAQ in the germline V gene (reference sequence). Trimming at V came to 5 bases and at J to 2 bases, leaving 3 bases not matched to a gene. This CDR3 reads CASSTGLAGGQETQYF. The CDR3 DNA reads TGTGCCAGCAGCACGGGACTAGCGGGAGGTCAAGAGACCCAGTACTTC.

This sequence joins TRBV27 and TRBJ2-7, with D maybe TRBD1 (6 bases). V lost 6 bases to trimming and J lost 4 bases, with 22 bases between them. This CDR3 contains 16 residues. Germline CDR1 and CDR2: MNHEY and SMNVEV (reference sequence). The CDR3 DNA follows: TGTGCCAGCAGGACCTCCTCTGGGGGCGCTGGGTACGAGCAGTACTTC. This encodes CASRTSSGGAGYEQYF.

The rearrangement links TRBV19 to TRBJ1-3; D remains unclear. V was clipped by 7 bases and J by 7 bases, with 14 bases between them. The CDR3 extends over 13 amino acids. Per the germline V gene, CDR1 is LNHDA and CDR2 is SQIVND (reference sequence). DNA of the CDR3: TGTGCCAGTAAGGAGGACGGACGGAACACCATATATTTT. Translation gives CASKEDGRNTIYF.

This clone appeared many times. The chain has TRBV27 and TRBJ1-1, with TRBD1 matching 9 bases. The CDR3 covers 15 residues. Germline V gives CDR1 MNHEY, CDR2 SMNVEV (reference sequence). J lost 6 bases, V lost 6 bases, and 11 bases had no gene match. Here the CDR3 DNA reads TGTGCCAGCAGGTCTCTGGGACAGGGTGTCCCTGAAGCTTTCTTT. It codes for CASRSLGQGVPEAFF.

This chain uses TRBV3-1 (or the pseudogene TRBV3-2) with TRBJ2-2, with D possibly matching TRBD1 (6 bases). The germline V gene has CDR1 LGHDT and CDR2 YNNKEL (reference sequence). There are 14 residues in the CDR3. Between the trimmed V and J ends, which lost 4 bases and 1 base, there was a span of 7 bases. CDR3 loop: CASSPGQNTGELFF. The CDR3 nucleotides are TGTGCCAGCAGCCCGGGACAGAACACCGGGGAGCTGTTTTTT.

The chain carries TRBV18 and TRBJ1-2, with TRBD1 as a possible D gene (5 bases). The CDR3 has 13 amino acids. Germline CDR1 KGHSH, CDR2 LQKENI. V lost 2 bases and J lost 3, with 7 bases in between. Here the CDR3 reads CASSPAGHYGYTF. The CDR3 DNA sequence: TGTGCCAGCTCACCAGCGGGACACTATGGCTACACCTTC.

The gene calls are TRBV2 and TRBJ2-1; D remains ambiguous. The V end lost 7 bases, the J end lost 1 base, and 14 bases lay between the germline ends. From germline, CDR1 is SNHLY and CDR2 FYNNEI. The CDR3 is 15 amino acids. CDR3 coding DNA: TGTGCCAGCAAGGTGGATAGCTGGTCCTACAATGAGCAGTTCTTC. This codes for CASKVDSWSYNEQFF.

This clone was seen a handful of times. CDR3 sequence reads: CSVQTGVYGYTF. The DNA for the CDR3 is TGCAGCGTACAGACAGGGGTCTATGGCTACACCTTC. This chain connects TRBV29-1 to TRBJ1-2, with 8 nucleotides matching TRBD1. V lost 6 bases to trimming and J lost 4 bases; unmatched junction nucleotides: 4. The CDR3 has 12 amino acids. Germline CDR1 SQVTM, CDR2 ANQGSEA.

The chain has TRBV19 and TRBJ2-7, with 8 bases fitting TRBD2. The junction had 6 bases not matched to a gene; V was cut back by 5 bases and J by 0 bases. The CDR3 is 15 residues long. CDR1 and CDR2 from the germline V gene are LNHDA and SQIVND (reference sequence). The CDR3 here is CASSGGLVSSYEQYF. The CDR3 nucleotides are TGTGCCAGTAGTGGGGGACTAGTAAGCTCCTACGAGCAGTACTTC.

The sample holds one count of this clone. V and J are TRBV7-3 and TRBJ2-1; possibly TRBD1 for D (5 bases). Germline CDR1 and CDR2: SGHTA and FQGTGA. The ends were cut back, 2 bases at V and 9 bases at J, with 11 bases in the middle. CDR3 length equals 13 residues. CDR3 DNA sequence: TGTGCCAGCAGCTTAGGGCTAGGGGCTGAGCAGTTCTTC. It translates to CASSLGLGAEQFF.

This clone was found a few times. V and J are TRBV7-3 and TRBJ2-7; 10 bases align to TRBD1. V was clipped by 5 bases and J by 5 bases; unmatched bases: 12. Germline V gene data show CDR1 as SGHTA and CDR2 as FQGTGA. The CDR3 has 16 residues. The CDR3 nucleotides read TGTGCCAGCAGCCTGGGAGCGGGACAGGGGATAAACGAGCAGTACTTC. It translates to CASSLGAGQGINEQYF.